The 18 T cell receptor beta chains below all came from one sample that was sequenced in a study of blood T cell repertoires in COVID-19. Profiling relied on immunoSEQ multiplex PCR, and the TCRdb table lists in-frame clones only, not all of them. The table lists 42,000 or so clones, roughly nine tenths of them singletons, with under 9.5% in the top ten. The material sequenced was peripheral blood. The source is a man aged 45 to 65 with active COVID-19.

The CDR3, as DNA: TGTGCCAGCAGCTCCTACTTCGGTTTAAACACCATATATTTT. It yields the protein CASSSYFGLNTIYF. The V and J genes are TRBV5-6 and TRBJ1-3, with no clear D. Trimming removed 3 bases from V and 6 bases from J, with 13 bases in between. CDR1 SGHDT and CDR2 YYEEEE come from the germline V gene. This CDR3 comprises 14 residues.

V usage is TRBV15 and J usage is TRBJ2-7, with TRBD1 matching 9 bases. This CDR3 comprises 15 residues. Germline V CDR1 and CDR2: LNHNV, YYDKDF (reference sequence). V trimming: 4 bases; J trimming: 7 bases; junction bases outside the gene matches: 11. CDR3 region: CATSMRTGELGEQYF. The CDR3, as DNA: TGTGCCACCAGCATGAGGACAGGGGAGTTAGGGGAGCAGTACTTC.

The chain links TRBV11-2 to TRBJ2-3, with D possibly matching TRBD2 (5 bases). CDR1 and CDR2 from the germline V gene are SGHAT and FQNNGV. This CDR3 is 14 amino acids long. V was shortened by 6 bases and J by 4 bases, with 14 bases between the two germline ends. The CDR3 DNA reads TGTGCCAGCAGATCGCATCAGAGGGCAGATACGCAGTATTTT. It yields the protein CASRSHQRADTQYF. The variable domain in full, completed from reference TRBV11-2 and TRBJ2-3, reads EAGVAQSPRYKIIEKRQSVAFWCNPISGHATLYWYQQILGQGPKLLIQFQNNGVVDDSQLPKDRFSAERLKGVDSTLKIQPAKLEDSAVYLCASRSHQRADTQYFGPGTRLTVL.

The chain uses TRBV7-9 and TRBJ2-5, with D possibly being TRBD2 (5 bases). The CDR3 loop spans 14 amino acids. Germline CDR1 reads SEHNR; CDR2 reads FQNEAQ (reference sequence). Trimming left V 1 base short and J 1 base short, with 7 bases between. The CDR3 region is CASSLETIQETQYF. The CDR3 DNA is TGTGCCAGCAGCTTAGAGACTATCCAAGAGACCCAGTACTTC.

The chain is built from TRBV7-2 and TRBJ2-2; TRBD2 matches at 9 bases. V was pared by 6 bases and J by 4 bases, with 9 bases of the junction left unmatched. This CDR3 has 16 residues. Looked up from germline, CDR1 is SGHTA and CDR2 is FQGNSA. CDR3 DNA: TGTGCCAGCAGAACCCCCAGCGGGAGGAGCACCGGGGAGCTGTTTTTT. Residues: CASRTPSGRSTGELFF.

The gene calls are TRBV27 and TRBJ2-1, with D maybe TRBD2 (6 bases). The V gene's germline CDR1 is MNHEY and CDR2 SMNVEV (reference sequence). The CDR3 runs to 16 residues. The V and J ends lost 5 bases and 2 bases respectively, with 16 bases between them. This CDR3 reads CASSPRMEGPYNEQFF. CDR3 DNA sequence: TGTGCCAGCAGTCCGCGTATGGAGGGCCCCTACAATGAGCAGTTCTTC.

CDR3 in amino acids: CATSDSTSGSSYEQYF. The CDR3 bases are TGTGCCACCAGTGATTCGACTAGCGGGAGCTCCTACGAGCAGTACTTC. This rearrangement joins TRBV24-1 to TRBJ2-7, with 12 bases fitting TRBD2. There are 16 residues in the CDR3. V lost 2 bases to trimming and J lost 0 bases; unmatched junction nucleotides: 1. CDR1 is KGHDR, CDR2 SFDVKD, per germline.

The gene calls are TRBV11-3 and TRBJ2-2; the match to TRBD2 covers 7 bases. CDR3 length equals 14 residues. Germline assignment: CDR1 SGHNT and CDR2 YENEEA. V gave up 4 bases and J gave up 6 bases; unmatched junction bases: 5. The CDR3 sequence is CASSSGRAAGELFF. CDR3 bases: TGTGCCAGCAGCTCAGGGAGGGCTGCCGGGGAGCTGTTTTTT.

The gene calls are TRBV6-5 and TRBJ2-1; 11 positions match TRBD2. Germline values: CDR1 MNHEY, CDR2 SVGAGI. This CDR3 is 14 amino acids long. After removal of 6 bases from V and 9 bases from J, the junction contained 7 bases not matched to a gene. This CDR3 is CASSLTSGKGEQFF. The CDR3 DNA is TGTGCCAGCAGCCTGACTAGCGGGAAGGGTGAGCAGTTCTTC.

J is TRBJ1-1 and V is TRBV7-3; D possibly corresponds to TRBD1 (6 bases). V was pared by 3 bases and J by 4 bases, with 12 bases between. Germline CDR1 is SGHTA and CDR2 is FQGTGA. The CDR3 extends over 14 amino acids. The CDR3 loop is CASSLDSRGTEAFF. CDR3 DNA sequence: TGTGCCAGCAGCTTGGACAGTCGGGGCACTGAAGCTTTCTTT. The entire variable domain, with the rest obtained from reference TRBV7-3 and TRBJ1-1, is as follows: GAGVSQTPSNKVTEKGKYVELRCDPISGHTALYWYRQSLGQGPEFLIYFQGTGAADDSGLPNDRFFAVRPEGSVSTLKIQRTERGDSAVYLCASSLDSRGTEAFFGQGTRLTVV.

The gene calls are TRBV5-5 and TRBJ1-6, with 9 bases lining up with TRBD1. Germline loops: CDR1 SGHKS, CDR2 YYEKEE (reference sequence). The CDR3 covers 18 residues. The V gene end was trimmed by 4 bases and the J gene end by 8 bases; junction bases not matched to a gene: 16. This CDR3 reads CASSPLLTGGIWYSPLHF. The CDR3 bases are TGTGCCAGCAGCCCACTACTGACAGGGGGAATTTGGTATTCACCCCTCCACTTT.

The chain recombines TRBV6-4 with TRBJ2-7; D call uncertain. CDR3 length equals 13 residues. The germline gives CDR1 MRHNA, CDR2 SNTAGT. V lost 4 bases, J lost 5 bases, and 12 bases lay in between. CDR3 residues: CASSVRGGDEQYF. In nucleotides, the CDR3 is TGTGCCAGCAGTGTGCGTGGCGGTGACGAGCAGTACTTC.

The chain employs TRBV10-3 and TRBJ2-6; 7 bases line up with TRBD1. The CDR3 is 17 residues long. V lost 4 bases to trimming and J lost 0 bases; unmatched junction nucleotides: 6. Looked up from germline, CDR1 is ENHRY and CDR2 is SYGVKD. The CDR3 nucleotides read TGTGCCATCAGTGCAGGGGGACCGACCTCTGGGGCCAACGTCCTGACTTTC. Translation gives CAISAGGPTSGANVLTF.

This chain uses TRBV29-1 with TRBJ1-2, with TRBD1 identical over 10 bases. The CDR3 is 14 residues long. After removal of 6 bases from V and 2 bases from J, the junction contained 6 bases not matched to a gene. In germline, CDR1 is SQVTM, CDR2 ANQGSEA. The CDR3 region has the DNA TGCAGCGTCGCGGGACAGGGGCCGAACTATGGCTACACCTTC. Amino acids: CSVAGQGPNYGYTF.

In its sample, this clone was seen a few times. The rearrangement joins TRBV5-6 to TRBJ2-2; the D gene is possibly TRBD2 (5 bases). V was pared by 1 base and J by 3 bases, with 7 bases between. Germline assignment: CDR1 SGHDT and CDR2 YYEEEE. CDR3 length: 14 amino acids. The CDR3 coding sequence is TGTGCCAGCAGCTTGAGAGGGTACACCGGGGAGCTGTTTTTT. This translates into CASSLRGYTGELFF.

The chain employs TRBV19 and TRBJ2-1; TRBD1 matches 10 bases. V was pared by 6 bases and J by 0 bases, with 5 bases of the junction left unmatched. The length of the CDR3 is 16 residues. Per germline, CDR1 LNHDA and CDR2 SQIVND (reference sequence). CDR3 region: CASRPGQGHSYNEQFF. The CDR3, as DNA: TGTGCCAGTAGACCGGGACAGGGGCACTCCTACAATGAGCAGTTCTTC. The full variable domain, with the rest looked up from reference TRBV19 and TRBJ2-1, is DGGITQSPKYLFRKEGQNVTLSCEQNLNHDAMYWYRQDPGQGLRLIYYSQIVNDFQKGDIAEGYSVSREKKESFPLTVTSAQKNPTAFYLCASRPGQGHSYNEQFFGPGTRLTVL.

The chain combines TRBV6-1 with TRBJ1-1; perhaps TRBD1 as D (5 bases). In germline, CDR1 is MNHNS, CDR2 SASEGT. The ends were cut back, 2 bases at V and 10 bases at J, with 14 bases in the middle. The CDR3 sequence is 13 residues long. This CDR3 reads CASSESGSGVAFF. CDR3 DNA: TGTGCCAGCAGTGAATCAGGGTCGGGTGTAGCTTTCTTT.

This clone showed up just once. The chain carries TRBV19 and TRBJ2-7; D may be TRBD1 (5 bases). The ends were cut back, 4 bases at V and 7 bases at J, with 23 bases in the middle. The germline V gene has CDR1 LNHDA and CDR2 SQIVND (reference sequence). The CDR3 is 16 amino acids. The CDR3 DNA sequence: TGTGCCAGTAGTACCTCTCCACGACAGCTTTTTGGTGAGCAGTACTTC. Translation: CASSTSPRQLFGEQYF.